The 32 T cell receptor beta chains listed next were all sequenced from one sample in a study of T cell repertoires in cytomegalovirus infection. TCRdb re-called the reads with MiXCR, one entry per CDR3 protein. Of some 560,000 distinct CDR3 sequences in the sample, roughly 42% are singletons; the top ten hold about 48%. These receptors lack a known antigen. The source was cultured PBMCs, collected from culture after CMV antigen stimulation. These receptors were taken from a human donor in good health (CMV status not recorded). Some clones in this sample may be carry-over from other donors' samples.

The table lists this clonotype with a few counts. The chain employs TRBV7-2 and TRBJ1-6, with D possibly TRBD1 on 6 matching bases. The germline V gene has CDR1 SGHTA and CDR2 FQGNSA. The V end was cut by 7 bases, the J end by 9 bases, with 16 bases between. The CDR3 covers 14 residues. The CDR3: CASTLQQGLSPLHF. The CDR3 region has the DNA TGTGCCAGCACCCTACAACAGGGTCTTTCACCCCTCCACTTT. The entire variable domain, with the rest obtained from reference TRBV7-2 and TRBJ1-6, is as follows: GAGVSQSPSNKVTEKGKDVELRCDPISGHTALYWYRQSLGQGLEFLIYFQGNSAPDKSGLPSDRFSAERTGGSVSTLTIQRTQQEDSAVYLCASTLQQGLSPLHFGNGTRLTVT.

This clonotype came up a few times. The chain combines TRBV7-2 with TRBJ2-7; 9 bases line up with TRBD1. The CDR3 has 15 amino acids. The germline CDR1 and CDR2 sequences are SGHTA and FQGNSA. V shed 1 base and J 6 bases; nucleotides not matched to a gene: 7. The CDR3: CASSLVWTGVREQYF. DNA of the CDR3: TGTGCCAGCAGCTTAGTATGGACAGGGGTCCGCGAGCAGTACTTC.

V usage is TRBV7-9 and J usage is TRBJ2-5; tentative D call: TRBD1 (6 bases). The V gene's germline CDR1 is SEHNR and CDR2 FQNEAQ (reference sequence). This CDR3 region has 15 residues. Trimming removed 2 bases at V and 1 base at J, with 11 bases between. The CDR3 sequence is CASSLLGQIQETQYF. The CDR3 region has the DNA TGTGCCAGCAGCTTACTAGGACAGATCCAAGAGACCCAGTACTTC.

A few counts support this clonotype. The chain joins TRBV27 to TRBJ2-2; D call uncertain. Trimming cost V 2 bases and J 6 bases, with 7 bases left between them. Germline CDR1 MNHEY, CDR2 SMNVEV (reference sequence). The CDR3 extends over 13 amino acids. The CDR3 sequence: CASSLLLSGELFF. The CDR3 DNA reads as TGTGCCAGCAGTTTACTCCTGTCCGGGGAGCTGTTTTTT.

The J gene is TRBJ2-3, the V gene TRBV7-2; no clear D. V shed 1 base and J shed 8 bases, with 10 bases lying between them. The CDR3 runs 13 residues. Per the germline V gene, CDR1 is SGHTA and CDR2 is FQGNSA. The CDR3 region has the DNA TGTGCCAGCAGCTTAGGGCCGCCGGGTACGCAGTATTTT. Encoded protein: CASSLGPPGTQYF.

This sequence joins TRBV7-6 and TRBJ1-2; D unresolved. This CDR3 has 15 amino acids. The ends were cut back, 1 base at V and 3 bases at J, with 12 bases in the middle. Germline lookup yields CDR1 SGHVS and CDR2 FNYEAQ. CDR3 residues: CASSLGAETYYGYTF. For the CDR3, the DNA is TGTGCCAGCAGCTTAGGGGCAGAAACCTACTATGGCTACACCTTC.

This clonotype was observed once. The V and J genes are TRBV6-6 and TRBJ2-3, with 9 bases fitting TRBD2. The ends lost 1 base at V and 2 bases at J; junction bases unmatched: 4. CDR1 MNHNY and CDR2 SVGAGI come from the germline V gene (reference sequence). This CDR3 region has 16 residues. The DNA for the CDR3 is TGTGCCAGCAGTTACTTGGGGACTAGCCCCACAGATACGCAGTATTTT. Encoded protein: CASSYLGTSPTDTQYF.

The rearrangement joins TRBV20-1 to TRBJ2-1; 14 bases align to TRBD2. V shed 3 bases, J shed 4 bases, and the junction held 2 bases outside the gene matches. Per germline, CDR1 DFQATT and CDR2 SNEGSKA (reference sequence). The CDR3 runs 15 residues. As DNA, the CDR3 is TGCAGTGCTAGGGGACTAGCGGGAGAGTACAATGAGCAGTTCTTC. Translation gives CSARGLAGEYNEQFF.

The chain employs TRBV6-6 and TRBJ2-6, with 7 bases matching TRBD2. With V trimmed by 7 bases and J by 3 bases, 12 bases remained unmatched. CDR1 is MNHNY and CDR2 is SVGAGI in the germline V gene (reference sequence). The CDR3 has 17 residues. The CDR3 DNA is TGTGCCAGCATACGCAGCGGGGAATTTATTGGGGCCAACGTCCTGACTTTC. This codes for CASIRSGEFIGANVLTF.

The chain joins TRBV2 to TRBJ2-7, with 11 bases matching TRBD2. The CDR3 spans 13 residues. The V segment lost 6 bases and the J segment 6 bases; nucleotides outside the gene matches: 4. CDR1 is SNHLY and CDR2 is FYNNEI in the germline V gene. This CDR3 is CASRRLAGSEQYF. In nucleotides, the CDR3 is TGTGCCAGCAGGAGACTAGCGGGATCCGAGCAGTACTTC. The whole variable domain, filled in from reference TRBV2 and TRBJ2-7, reads EPEVTQTPSHQVTQMGQEVILRCVPISNHLYFYWYRQILGQKVEFLVSFYNNEISEKSEIFDDQFSVERPDGSNFTLKIRSTKLEDSAMYFCASRRLAGSEQYFGPGTRLTVT.

The V and J genes are TRBV20-1 and TRBJ1-6, with a weak D call TRBD1 (6 bases). V was trimmed by 2 bases and J by 5 bases, leaving 10 bases between them. CDR3 length equals 14 residues. Looked up from germline, CDR1 is DFQATT and CDR2 is SNEGSKA (reference sequence). Here the CDR3 reads CSARSGTNNSPLHF. The CDR3 DNA sequence: TGCAGTGCTAGATCCGGGACAAATAATTCACCCCTCCACTTT.

This clonotype was seen many times. This sequence joins TRBV7-2 and TRBJ2-5; TRBD2 might be the D (6 bases). This CDR3 is built from 14 residues. The V end was cut by 1 base, the J end by 5 bases, with 11 bases between. Germline V gives CDR1 SGHTA, CDR2 FQGNSA. The CDR3 sequence is CASSLGAREETQYF. CDR3 coding DNA: TGTGCCAGCAGCTTAGGGGCCCGGGAGGAGACCCAGTACTTC.

This chain uses TRBV12-3 or TRBV12-4 with TRBJ2-2; D is undetermined. The CDR3 is 14 amino acids. Trimming removed 2 bases at V and 2 bases at J, with 6 bases between. CDR3 residues: CASSLRSNTGELFF. Here the CDR3 DNA reads TGTGCCAGCAGTTTAAGGAGTAACACCGGGGAGCTGTTTTTT.

DNA for the CDR3: TGTGCCAGCAGCTTAACCTTTGGTCCGGGACAGGGGGATACGCAGTATTTT. It yields the protein CASSLTFGPGQGDTQYF. The chain joins TRBV7-6 to TRBJ2-3; 10 positions match TRBD1. V was pared by 2 bases and J by 6 bases, with 11 bases of the junction left unmatched. The germline V gene has CDR1 SGHVS and CDR2 FNYEAQ. The CDR3 extends over 17 amino acids.

This clonotype appeared once. DNA of the CDR3: TGTGCCAGCAGTTTAGGGGACAGGTCAAGGCAAGAGACCCAGTACTTC. Its translation is CASSLGDRSRQETQYF. This chain uses TRBV28 with TRBJ2-5; 8 nucleotides align to TRBD1. Germline lookup yields CDR1 MDHEN and CDR2 SYDVKM. The CDR3 spans 16 residues. J gave up 2 bases and V 2 bases, and 7 bases lay outside the gene matches.

The rearrangement uses TRBV5-1 and TRBJ2-3, with a weak D call TRBD2 (6 bases). CDR3 size: 17 residues. Trimming removed 0 bases at V and 4 bases at J, with 18 bases between. Germline CDR1 is SGHRS and CDR2 is YFSETQ. The CDR3 protein is CASSLAGTGEGSDTQYF. The CDR3, as DNA: TGCGCCAGCAGCTTGGCCGGAACGGGAGAGGGGTCAGATACGCAGTATTTT.

This clonotype was detected a few times. The V gene is TRBV11-1, the J gene TRBJ2-1; D perhaps matches TRBD1 (5 bases). The CDR3 consists of 15 residues. Trimming took 4 bases from V and 3 from J, leaving 13 bases between them. Germline CDR1 and CDR2: SGHAT and FQDESV (reference sequence). The CDR3 coding sequence is TGTGCCAGCAGCTGGGCAGTGGGGCACTACAATGAGCAGTTCTTC. Encoded protein: CASSWAVGHYNEQFF. Looking up the rest from reference TRBV11-1 and TRBJ2-1 gives the full variable domain: EAEVAQSPRYKITEKSQAVAFWCDPISGHATLYWYRQILGQGPELLVQFQDESVVDDSQLPKDRFSAERLKGVDSTLKIQPAELGDSAMYLCASSWAVGHYNEQFFGPGTRLTVL.

Ten or more counts support this clonotype. This sequence joins TRBV7-2 and TRBJ1-5; D not resolved. V lost 4 bases and J 5 bases, leaving 3 bases between the germline ends. Germline assignment: CDR1 SGHTA and CDR2 FQGNSA. The CDR3 extends over 11 amino acids. The CDR3 DNA is TGTGCCAGCAGCTCTCATCAGCCCCAGCATTTT. Amino acid sequence: CASSSHQPQHF.

V usage is TRBV11-1 and J usage is TRBJ2-1; D is perhaps TRBD1 (6 bases). Germline assignment: CDR1 SGHAT and CDR2 FQDESV (reference sequence). Trimming left V 4 bases short and J 9 bases short, with 19 bases between. This CDR3 comprises 15 residues. The CDR3 sequence is CASSSHNDRGGEQFF. CDR3 nucleotide sequence: TGTGCCAGCAGCTCTCATAATGACCGAGGGGGTGAGCAGTTCTTC.

V is TRBV9 and J is TRBJ1-5; D possibly corresponds to TRBD1 (6 bases). V was clipped by 7 bases and J by 4 bases, with 15 bases between them. In germline, CDR1 is SGDLS, CDR2 YYNGEE. The CDR3 extends over 14 amino acids. CDR3 sequence reads: CASGGPGQNQPQHF. CDR3 sequence (DNA): TGTGCCAGCGGGGGGCCAGGGCAAAATCAGCCCCAGCATTTT. The full variable domain, with the rest looked up from reference TRBV9 and TRBJ1-5, is DSGVTQTPKHLITATGQRVTLRCSPRSGDLSVYWYQQSLDQGLQFLIQYYNGEERAKGNILERFSAQQFPDLHSELNLSSLELGDSALYFCASGGPGQNQPQHFGDGTRLSIL.

This chain joins TRBV29-1 and TRBJ2-5; no clear D. This CDR3 has 13 residues. Trimming removed 6 bases at V and 4 bases at J, with 15 bases between. Germline values: CDR1 SQVTM, CDR2 ANQGSEA. The chain's CDR3 is CSVAVPAVETQYF. CDR3 nucleotides: TGCAGCGTGGCAGTCCCTGCAGTAGAGACCCAGTACTTC.

This clonotype was seen a handful of times. V and J are TRBV7-2 and TRBJ1-1; D gene uncertain. Trimming took 4 bases from V and 6 from J, leaving 15 bases between them. The CDR3 length is 14 residues. Germline V gene data show CDR1 as SGHTA and CDR2 as FQGNSA. The CDR3 DNA reads as TGTGCCAGCAGCTCCCCTCCTCCGTACGCTGAAGCTTTCTTT. Residues: CASSSPPPYAEAFF.

The chain is built from TRBV7-2 and TRBJ1-4; a possible D gene is TRBD1 (6 bases). From germline, CDR1 is SGHTA and CDR2 FQGNSA. Trimming took off 6 bases at V and 8 bases at J, with 19 bases between the two ends. CDR3 size: 15 residues. The CDR3 is CASSTGSPFREKLFF. The CDR3 bases are TGTGCCAGCAGTACAGGGAGCCCCTTTCGGGAAAAACTGTTTTTT.

This clonotype has a handful of counts. The V call is TRBV2, the J call TRBJ2-2; TRBD2 aligns across 9 bases. J lost 5 bases, V lost 7 bases, and 2 bases had no gene match. The CDR3 has 13 amino acids. Germline-derived CDR1 and CDR2 are SNHLY and FYNNEI. In DNA, the CDR3 is TGTGCCAGCATCAGCGGGGGGACCGGGGAGCTGTTTTTT. Protein: CASISGGTGELFF.

The genes are TRBV28 and TRBJ1-4; D not certain. With 6 bases removed from V and 8 bases from J, the gap between germline ends came to 16 bases. CDR1 is MDHEN and CDR2 is SYDVKM in the germline V gene. The CDR3 loop spans 14 amino acids. The CDR3 sequence is CASSPTAQEEKLFF. The CDR3 region has the DNA TGTGCCAGCAGCCCAACGGCCCAGGAGGAAAAACTGTTTTTT.

The rearrangement uses TRBV7-9 and TRBJ2-1; D unclear. Germline V gives CDR1 SEHNR, CDR2 FQNEAQ (reference sequence). CDR3 length: 13 amino acids. Trimming stripped 5 bases from V and 10 bases from J, with 15 bases between. The CDR3 DNA sequence: TGTGCCAGCAGCCTACGCGCAGTTGGGGAGCAGTTCTTC. Protein sequence: CASSLRAVGEQFF.

Notes on this clonotype: A read error is possible here, since a much larger clone lies one base away. The chain uses TRBV7-2 and TRBJ2-4; D call uncertain. The CDR3 spans 14 residues. The germline V gene encodes CDR1 SGHTA and CDR2 FQGNSA. The CDR3 here is CAISLSGAKNIQYF. In DNA form, the CDR3 reads TGTGCCATCAGCTTATCAGGAGCCAAAAACATTCAGTACTTC.

The V and J genes are TRBV6-2 or TRBV6-3 and TRBJ2-1, with D perhaps TRBD1 (8 bases). Germline CDR1 reads MNHEY; CDR2 reads SVGEGT. The CDR3 length is 20 residues. The V and J ends lost 3 bases and 8 bases respectively, with 32 bases between them. The CDR3: CASSYTLWTGSGGRVDEQFF. The CDR3 DNA follows: TGTGCCAGCAGTTATACTCTCTGGACAGGGAGTGGCGGGAGAGTCGATGAGCAGTTCTTC.

The chain joins TRBV7-1 to TRBJ2-5, with 8 bases identical to TRBD1. TRBV7-1 is identified as an open reading frame with a role that is uncertain. V gave up 8 bases and J gave up 5 bases; unmatched junction bases: 1. This CDR3 is built from 11 residues. CDR3 in DNA: TGTGCCAGCCAGGGGGCGGAGACCCAGTACTTC. Amino acids: CASQGAETQYF.

In this sample, this clonotype turned up a few times. The chain uses TRBV7-9 and TRBJ1-2, with D unclear. V was trimmed by 6 bases and J by 8 bases, leaving 10 bases between them. CDR1 is SEHNR, CDR2 FQNEAQ, per germline (reference sequence). The CDR3 length is 11 residues. This CDR3 reads CASSTDRGYTF. CDR3 DNA: TGTGCCAGCAGTACAGATCGGGGCTACACCTTC.

The chain combines TRBV27 with TRBJ2-1; D is tentatively TRBD1 or TRBD2 (6 bases each). Germline V CDR1 and CDR2: MNHEY, SMNVEV (reference sequence). Trimming removed 3 bases from V and 7 bases from J, with 16 bases in between. The CDR3 consists of 15 residues. This CDR3 is CASSFLPRGQNEQFF. DNA for the CDR3: TGTGCCAGCAGTTTTTTACCTCGGGGGCAAAATGAGCAGTTCTTC.

The chain combines TRBV5-4 with TRBJ2-4; the match to TRBD2 covers 9 bases. Trimming removed 4 bases from V and 12 bases from J; junction bases left unmatched: 17. CDR3 length equals 16 residues. The germline V gene has CDR1 SGHNT and CDR2 YYREEE (reference sequence). The CDR3 reads CASSPGGVSGSSAQYF. CDR3 nucleotide sequence: TGTGCCAGCAGCCCGGGGGGGGTTAGCGGGAGTTCGGCTCAGTACTTC.